The T cell receptor beta chain described here comes from a study of CD8+CD57+ T cells in acquired aplastic anemia. Overall study context: The mean DNA yield obtained from sorted CD4+ and CD8+ cells came to 3 to 4 ug. The study, taken as a whole, reports: Patients and controls shared over 25 CD8+ CDR3 sequences.

This clonotype was observed at least ten times. The antigen is not known. The junction and the germline gene differ at one end; a read error may be behind it. Germline-derived CDR1 and CDR2 are DFQATT and SNEGSKA (reference sequence). The CDR3 consists of 14 residues. The TCR beta profiling, which covered VDJ combination and CDR3 sequence, was carried out using genomic DNA as the template. One entry per CDR3 protein results from TCRdb running MiXCR on the reads. Of 250,000 to 300,000 distinct CDR3 sequences in the sample, roughly half were seen once. This sequence was found in a human donor with severe aplastic anemia or a healthy control (not recorded which). The sequencing input was sorted CD4+, CD8+, or CD8+CD57+ T cells (not recorded which) from PBMCs. This chain joins TRBV20-1 and TRBJ1-2; 7 positions agree with TRBD1. The DNA for the CDR3 is TGCAGTGCTAGAGCGCATCTCGGGACAGTCAATCTTAGCTTC. It encodes CSARAHLGTVNLSF.